The next 12 T cell receptor beta chains were all read from a single sample in a study of Ad26.COV2.S vaccination and SARS-CoV-2 variants. Treatment specified: around 19 received Ad26.COV2.S at low or high dose, single or two shots; 5 received placebo; per-sample allocation not given. Collection of samples fell on day 63 after the first vaccine or placebo injection. The data were produced by immunoSEQ multiplex PCR, yet TCRdb's version contains in-frame clones alone and is incomplete. In the table there are about 350,000 clones, around 88% of which are singletons. The sequencing used peripheral blood, collected in a trial of Ad26.COV2.S vaccine versus placebo. These receptors were obtained from a person aged 18 to 65 who received the Ad26.COV2.S COVID-19 vaccine or a placebo.

CDR3 sequence: CASSFMDPPDTQYF. The CDR3 bases are TGTGCCAGCAGTTTCATGGATCCCCCGGATACGCAGTATTTT. The chain recombines TRBV28 with TRBJ2-3; D is ambiguous. Between the trimmed V and J ends, which lost 3 bases and 6 bases, there was a span of 13 bases. CDR1 MDHEN and CDR2 SYDVKM come from the germline V gene. The CDR3 extends over 14 amino acids.

The chain couples TRBV29-1 to TRBJ2-4; 8 positions agree with TRBD1. Unmatched junction bases numbered 0, after V lost 6 bases and J lost 2 bases. CDR1 is SQVTM and CDR2 is ANQGSEA in the germline V gene. The CDR3 is 12 residues long. The chain's CDR3 is CSVRGPKNIQYF. The CDR3 coding sequence is TGCAGCGTCAGGGGGCCCAAAAACATTCAGTACTTC.

This chain joins TRBV7-6 and TRBJ2-5; D possibly matches TRBD1 or TRBD2 (5 bases each). In germline, CDR1 is SGHVS, CDR2 FNYEAQ. The CDR3 contains 15 residues. Trimming left V 1 base short and J 5 bases short, with 14 bases between. The chain's CDR3 is CASSLGDGPWETQYF. The CDR3 DNA is TGTGCCAGCAGCTTAGGGGACGGACCCTGGGAGACCCAGTACTTC.

This chain joins TRBV5-4 and TRBJ2-5; D ambiguous. Germline-derived CDR1 and CDR2 are SGHNT and YYREEE (reference sequence). This CDR3 has 15 amino acids. The V and J ends lost 1 base and 2 bases respectively, with 12 bases between them. The CDR3 nucleotides are TGTGCCAGCAGCTTGACCCAGGCCGAACAAGAGACCCAGTACTTC. Its translation: CASSLTQAEQETQYF.

This clone was observed a few times. This CDR3 is CASSKEGRGHYGYTF. The DNA for the CDR3 is TGTGCCAGCAGCAAAGAGGGCAGGGGGCACTATGGCTACACCTTC. The chain employs TRBV21-1 and TRBJ1-2; no check of the table's D call, TRBD1, against the DNA was made. TRBV21-1 constitutes a pseudogene. The CDR3 consists of 15 residues.

The V and J genes are TRBV7-2 and TRBJ2-3; D might be TRBD1 or TRBD2, each matching 6 bases. The germline CDR1 and CDR2 sequences are SGHTA and FQGNSA. V lost 3 bases and J 4 bases, leaving 14 bases between the germline ends. The CDR3 runs to 15 residues. As DNA, the CDR3 is TGTGCCAGCAGCTTCTGGGGGGCGAAAGCAGATACGCAGTATTTT. This sequence encodes CASSFWGAKADTQYF. Full variable domain (missing parts from reference TRBV7-2 and TRBJ2-3): GAGVSQSPSNKVTEKGKDVELRCDPISGHTALYWYRQSLGQGLEFLIYFQGNSAPDKSGLPSDRFSAERTGGSVSTLTIQRTQQEDSAVYLCASSFWGAKADTQYFGPGTRLTVL.

The rearrangement links TRBV7-8 to TRBJ1-1; 9 nucleotides agree with TRBD1. In germline, CDR1 is SGHVS, CDR2 FQNEAQ. This CDR3 is built from 15 residues. Trimming at V came to 5 bases and at J to 5 bases, leaving 9 bases not matched to a gene. In nucleotides, the CDR3 is TGTGCCAGCAGCGAGACAGGGGGGCCCGGAACTGAAGCTTTCTTT. It translates to CASSETGGPGTEAFF.

This clone was observed a single time. V is TRBV7-9 and J is TRBJ2-1; either TRBD1 or TRBD2 may fit D (5 bases each). Germline V lookup: CDR1 SEHNR, CDR2 FQNEAQ (reference sequence). V lost 6 bases to trimming and J lost 12 bases, with 9 bases between them. The CDR3 sequence is 10 residues long. The CDR3 sequence is CASRGDGQFF. The CDR3 coding sequence is TGTGCCAGCAGGGGGGACGGGCAGTTCTTC.

V is TRBV10-3 and J is TRBJ1-3; D gene ambiguous. Trimming pared 3 bases from V and 0 bases from J, leaving 18 bases between. This CDR3 comprises 18 residues. Germline CDR1 is ENHRY and CDR2 is SYGVKD. The CDR3 protein is CAISDQFSAGFSGNTIYF. The CDR3, as DNA: TGTGCCATCAGTGACCAATTCTCGGCGGGTTTCTCTGGAAACACCATATATTTT.

This clone was found a few times. The V gene is TRBV28, the J gene TRBJ1-2, with D unclear. The V end lost 6 bases, the J end lost 8 bases, and 16 bases lay between the germline ends. This CDR3 has 13 amino acids. Germline-derived CDR1 and CDR2 are MDHEN and SYDVKM. CDR3 nucleotide sequence: TGTGCCAGCAGACAGAGCGATGGGGTAGGCTACACCTTC. Translating gives CASRQSDGVGYTF.

This chain links TRBV3-1 (or the pseudogene TRBV3-2) with TRBJ2-7, with TRBD2 identical over 12 bases. This CDR3 is built from 14 residues. The V and J ends lost 6 bases and 2 bases, in that order; junction bases with no gene match: 2. From germline, CDR1 is LGHDT and CDR2 YNNKEL (reference sequence). The CDR3: CASRRTSGAYEQYF. The CDR3 bases are TGTGCCAGCAGACGGACTAGCGGGGCCTACGAGCAGTACTTC.

Only a few counts were recorded for this clone. The gene calls are TRBV6-1 and TRBJ1-2, with D hard to call. This CDR3 is 13 amino acids long. Per the germline V gene, CDR1 is MNHNS and CDR2 is SASEGT. Trimming took off 1 base at V and 4 bases at J, with 7 bases between the two ends. The CDR3 loop is CASSEGWGYGYTF. CDR3 DNA: TGTGCCAGCAGTGAAGGGTGGGGCTATGGCTACACCTTC.